This T cell receptor beta chain was captured by sequencing in a study of OX40 agonist ivuxolimab in advanced cancers. The assay was immunoSEQ multiplex PCR, and TCRdb's table has in-frame clones only and misses some. The sample lists around 80,000 clones, more than 75% seen once, with around 5% in the top ten. This CDR3 is built from 15 residues. Germline CDR1 is SNHLY and CDR2 is FYNNEI. V lost 6 bases and J lost 1, with 15 bases in between. To note about this clone: Its antigen is unknown.

General study findings and limits: Clonal expansion was seen in CD4+ and CD8+ blood T cells by week 6 at 0.1 to 3.0 mg/kg.

The rearrangement links TRBV2 to TRBJ1-1; D is undetermined. The specimen comprised CD4+ or CD8+ T cells sorted from blood, sampled in a trial of the OX40 agonist ivuxolimab. The receptor comes from an adult with an advanced solid tumor such as melanoma, head and neck, liver or kidney cancer. The CDR3 DNA reads TGTGCCAGCAGCCCAGACGGTCCGAGGAACACTGAAGCTTTCTTT. It encodes CASSPDGPRNTEAFF.